The 25 T cell receptor beta chains presented below share a single source sample, sequenced in a study of cytomegalovirus exposure and HLA in healthy donors. PCR primers comprised 60 Vbeta and 13 Jbeta primers. TCRdb's table, derived via immunoSEQ multiplex PCR, lists solely in-frame clones and lacks some. The data contain about 190,000 clones, around 87% of them singletons. Sequenced input: PBMCs. All receptors come from a man aged 30 to 39 in good health and CMV-seronegative.

The chain couples TRBV4-3 to TRBJ1-3; D is unresolved. The CDR3 has 14 residues. V was pared by 6 bases and J by 0 bases, with 9 bases between. The germline V gene has CDR1 LGHNA and CDR2 YSLEER. The CDR3 protein is CASSDRYSGNTIYF. The CDR3, as DNA: TGCGCCAGCAGTGATAGATACTCTGGAAACACCATATATTTT.

This clone was seen a handful of times. The chain uses TRBV25-1 and TRBJ2-5; D is undetermined. V lost 4 bases, J lost 1 base, and 7 bases lay in between. Germline CDR1 reads MGHDK; CDR2 reads SYGVNS. CDR3 length: 13 residues. CDR3 protein: CASSADIQETQYF. In nucleotides, the CDR3 is TGTGCCAGCAGTGCAGACATCCAAGAGACCCAGTACTTC.

The V call is TRBV2, the J call TRBJ1-4; the D gene is possibly TRBD1 (5 bases). The CDR3 sequence is 11 residues long. Germline V CDR1 and CDR2: SNHLY, FYNNEI. The V end was cut by 7 bases, the J end by 15 bases, with 15 bases between. The CDR3 spells CASTGRGAVFF. CDR3 DNA: TGTGCCAGCACGGGGCGGGGCGCAGTGTTTTTT.

This clone was seen a single time. The CDR3 here is CASSLGRRVGADTQYF. DNA for the CDR3: TGTGCCAGCAGCTTAGGGAGGAGGGTTGGTGCAGATACGCAGTATTTT. The J gene is TRBJ2-3, the V gene TRBV7-9, with D perhaps TRBD2 (6 bases). V lost 1 base and J 4 bases, leaving 15 bases between the germline ends. The CDR3 covers 16 residues. The germline CDR1 and CDR2 sequences are SEHNR and FQNEAQ (reference sequence). Drawing the rest from reference TRBV7-9 and TRBJ2-3, the complete variable domain is DTGVSQNPRHKITKRGQNVTFRCDPISEHNRLYWYRQTLGQGPEFLTYFQNEAQLEKSRLLSDRFSAERPKGSFSTLEIQRTEQGDSAMYLCASSLGRRVGADTQYFGPGTRLTVL.

The V and J genes are TRBV5-1 and TRBJ2-7, with 10 nucleotides matching TRBD2. Germline CDR1 reads SGHRS; CDR2 reads YFSETQ. The CDR3 is made up of 14 amino acids. The trim removed 7 bases at V and 7 bases at J, leaving 11 bases unmatched. DNA for the CDR3: TGCGCCAGCTGGGAAGCGGGAGGGCCGGGTGAGCAGTACTTC. Protein sequence: CASWEAGGPGEQYF.

V usage is TRBV27 and J usage is TRBJ2-1, with TRBD2 matching 10 bases. The ends lost 7 bases at V and 6 bases at J; junction bases unmatched: 9. Germline V gives CDR1 MNHEY, CDR2 SMNVEV (reference sequence). There are 15 residues in the CDR3. CDR3 sequence (DNA): TGTGCCAGCACCGAGCGGGGGGGAACTCTCAATGAGCAGTTCTTC. It is translated as CASTERGGTLNEQFF.

The sample holds one count of this clone. V is TRBV27 and J is TRBJ2-1; tentatively, D is TRBD1 (6 bases). The germline V gene encodes CDR1 MNHEY and CDR2 SMNVEV (reference sequence). This CDR3 is 16 amino acids long. V dropped 6 bases and J dropped 8 bases, with 23 bases sitting between them. The CDR3 sequence: CASSPRELRGSDEQFF. Here the CDR3 DNA reads TGTGCCAGCAGCCCCCGCGAGTTGAGGGGGAGCGATGAGCAGTTCTTC.

In the case of this clone: Other nucleotide sequences in the sample specify the same CDR3. J is TRBJ1-3 and V is TRBV5-6, with D hard to call. Trimming shortened V by 2 bases and J by 0 bases, and 6 bases separated the two germline ends. The germline CDR1 and CDR2 sequences are SGHDT and YYEEEE. This CDR3 is 14 amino acids long. CDR3 residues: CASSLRGSGNTIYF. The CDR3, as DNA: TGTGCCAGCAGCTTACGGGGCTCTGGAAACACCATATATTTT.

For the CDR3, the DNA is TGTGCCAGCAGCCAACGGGGGGGGCGAGGGACCTACGAGCAGTACTTC. Translated: CASSQRGGRGTYEQYF. The chain combines TRBV14 with TRBJ2-7, with 8 positions matching TRBD2. The ends lost 2 bases at V and 2 bases at J; junction bases unmatched: 8. The CDR3 spans 16 residues. Germline V gene data show CDR1 as SGHDN and CDR2 as FVKESK.

A remark on this clone: The sample has other DNA sequences that encode this CDR3 too. This chain links TRBV7-9 with TRBJ2-7; weak D call: TRBD2 (6 bases). The germline CDR1 and CDR2 sequences are SEHNR and FQNEAQ (reference sequence). The CDR3 contains 13 residues. Trimming stripped 5 bases from V and 5 bases from J, with 13 bases between. CDR3 loop: CASSRTGVHEQYF. The CDR3 DNA sequence: TGTGCCAGCAGCCGCACGGGGGTTCACGAGCAGTACTTC.

V is TRBV2 and J is TRBJ2-3, with TRBD1 as a possible D gene (5 bases). Germline V gene sequence: CDR1 SNHLY, CDR2 FYNNEI. The CDR3 totals 13 residues. V lost 7 bases and J lost 5, with 13 bases in between. The CDR3, as DNA: TGTGCCAGCAAAATAGGGGCATTAGATACGCAGTATTTT. This sequence encodes CASKIGALDTQYF.

The V call is TRBV5-1, the J call TRBJ2-3; 7 bases are a match to TRBD1. The CDR3 is made up of 14 amino acids. The V segment lost 4 bases and the J segment 1 base; nucleotides outside the gene matches: 3. Germline V gives CDR1 SGHRS, CDR2 YFSETQ. The CDR3 DNA follows: TGCGCCAGCAGCCCCGGGACAGGCACAGATACGCAGTATTTT. It is translated as CASSPGTGTDTQYF.

J is TRBJ1-2 and V is TRBV6-1; tentative D call: TRBD1 (6 bases). Trimming shortened V by 3 bases and J by 5 bases, and 7 bases separated the two germline ends. The CDR3 extends over 12 amino acids. Germline V gene sequence: CDR1 MNHNS, CDR2 SASEGT. The CDR3 region is CASSDRGYGYTF. In DNA, the CDR3 is TGTGCCAGCAGTGACAGGGGATATGGCTACACCTTC.

The table lists this clone with a few counts. The V gene is TRBV6-1, the J gene TRBJ2-7; D is perhaps TRBD2 (6 bases). The V gene lost 1 base and the J gene lost 4 bases, with 14 bases spanning the gap. Germline CDR1 reads MNHNS; CDR2 reads SASEGT. The CDR3 covers 15 residues. CDR3 protein: CASSEGGNVPYEQYF. In DNA form, the CDR3 reads TGTGCCAGCAGTGAAGGCGGGAACGTGCCTTACGAGCAGTACTTC.

This sequence joins TRBV7-6 and TRBJ2-1; TRBD2 aligns across 11 bases. The ends lost 5 bases at V and 10 bases at J; junction bases unmatched: 7. In germline, CDR1 is SGHVS, CDR2 FNYEAQ. The CDR3 consists of 14 residues. CDR3 bases: TGTGCCAGCAGCCCCACTAGCGGGAGCGGAGAGCAGTTCTTC. Its protein product is CASSPTSGSGEQFF.

V gene TRBV28 combines with J gene TRBJ2-7, with TRBD2 matching 7 bases. CDR3 length equals 15 residues. V shed 2 bases, J shed 6 bases, and the junction held 10 bases outside the gene matches. CDR1 MDHEN and CDR2 SYDVKM come from the germline V gene. The CDR3 nucleotides read TGTGCCAGCAGTTTAGGGGCGGGGGTTAGTCCCGAGCAGTACTTC. Its translation: CASSLGAGVSPEQYF. Drawing the rest from reference TRBV28 and TRBJ2-7, the complete variable domain is DVKVTQSSRYLVKRTGEKVFLECVQDMDHENMFWYRQDPGLGLRLIYFSYDVKMKEKGDIPEGYSVSREKKERFSLILESASTNQTSMYLCASSLGAGVSPEQYFGPGTRLTVT.

This clone was seen once. The junction and the germline gene differ at one end; a read error may be behind it. This rearrangement joins TRBV6-8 to TRBJ2-4; tentatively, D is TRBD2 (6 bases). Germline V gene data show CDR1 as MNHGY and CDR2 as SAAAGT. The CDR3 totals 15 residues. CDR3 amino acids: CASPRGGRAKNSQYF. CDR3 DNA sequence: TGTGCCAGCCCCCGTGGGGGGAGAGCCAAAAACAGTCAGTACTTC.

This clone was counted once. V is TRBV6-5 and J is TRBJ2-2; TRBD1 aligns across 10 bases. J gave up 3 bases and V 2 bases, and 0 bases lay outside the gene matches. The germline gives CDR1 MNHEY, CDR2 SVGAGI. This CDR3 is 15 amino acids long. The chain's CDR3 is CASSYGQGDTGELFF. Here the CDR3 DNA reads TGTGCCAGCAGTTACGGACAGGGGGACACCGGGGAGCTGTTTTTT.

The chain is built from TRBV4-1 and TRBJ2-2; 11 bases fit TRBD2. From germline, CDR1 is MGHRA and CDR2 YSYEKL. The CDR3 totals 15 residues. The ends lost 6 bases at V and 6 bases at J; junction bases unmatched: 6. The CDR3 sequence is CASRPTSGIPGELFF. DNA of the CDR3: TGCGCCAGCAGACCGACTAGCGGGATTCCCGGGGAGCTGTTTTTT.

The chain couples TRBV6-6 to TRBJ2-7; D is undetermined. CDR1 and CDR2 from the germline V gene are MNHNY and SVGAGI (reference sequence). The CDR3 runs 14 residues. The V and J ends lost 3 bases and 3 bases respectively, with 12 bases between them. CDR3 sequence reads: CASSYGATLYEQYF. The DNA of the CDR3 is TGTGCCAGCAGTTATGGAGCCACACTCTACGAGCAGTACTTC.

The rearrangement joins TRBV6-1 to TRBJ1-5; D not resolved. The germline V gene has CDR1 MNHNS and CDR2 SASEGT. CDR3 size: 14 residues. Trimming took off 6 bases at V and 2 bases at J, with 11 bases between the two ends. CDR3 nucleotide sequence: TGTGCCAGCAGGGAGGGATGGGGCAATCAGCCCCAGCATTTT. Residues: CASREGWGNQPQHF.

There are a few counts of this clone. The gene calls are TRBV9 and TRBJ1-2; TRBD1 matches 9 bases. The V gene's germline CDR1 is SGDLS and CDR2 YYNGEE. With 1 base clipped from V and 2 bases from J, the junction kept 0 bases outside the gene matches. This CDR3 has 14 residues. The DNA for the CDR3 is TGTGCCAGCAGCGTAACAGGGGGCAACTATGGCTACACCTTC. Its translation is CASSVTGGNYGYTF.

The J gene is TRBJ2-5, the V gene TRBV6-5; possible D gene TRBD2, 6 bases. Germline values: CDR1 MNHEY, CDR2 SVGAGI. The CDR3 loop spans 14 amino acids. V was cut by 6 bases and J by 4 bases, with 15 bases left in between. The CDR3 nucleotides read TGTGCCAGCAGCCCGACACCGGAGGGAGAGACCCAGTACTTC. This gives the protein CASSPTPEGETQYF.

V usage is TRBV7-2 and J usage is TRBJ2-5; tentatively, D is TRBD2 (7 bases). V lost 8 bases to trimming and J lost 5 bases, with 18 bases between them. CDR3 size: 14 residues. Germline V gene data show CDR1 as SGHTA and CDR2 as FQGNSA. As DNA, the CDR3 is TGTGCCAGCCTAAGCACGGGGGGCGGGGAGACCCAGTACTTC. This codes for CASLSTGGGETQYF. The whole variable domain, remainder taken from reference TRBV7-2 and TRBJ2-5, is GAGVSQSPSNKVTEKGKDVELRCDPISGHTALYWYRQSLGQGLEFLIYFQGNSAPDKSGLPSDRFSAERTGGSVSTLTIQRTQQEDSAVYLCASLSTGGGETQYFGPGTRLLVL.

The V gene is TRBV10-3, the J gene TRBJ2-3; TRBD1 matches at 11 bases. V lost 6 bases, J lost 2 bases, and 4 bases stayed unmatched. Germline V gene sequence: CDR1 ENHRY, CDR2 SYGVKD. This CDR3 is built from 15 residues. The CDR3 sequence is CAIRGTGGVTDTQYF. The CDR3 DNA reads TGTGCCATCAGGGGGACAGGGGGGGTCACAGATACGCAGTATTTT.